This T cell receptor beta chain derives from a study of shared clonotypes between healthy human individuals. At the level of the study: Contributing individuals were two females and three males aged 18 to 49. CD4 naive and CD4 memory each took three plates per donor, while CD8 naive took two and CD8 memory one.

As to this clone: Its antigen is as yet unknown. This sample includes further DNA sequences coding for the same CDR3.

Findings and caveats of the study: Among a few donors, about 4.6% of naive CD4 clonotypes were found in common. The genetic and exposure-history diversity represented was limited by few donors.

Naive CD8 cells lacked CD45RO, underwent positive selection for CCR7 and left out terminally differentiated effector memory CD45RA+ cells. V dropped 1 base and J dropped 5 bases, with 6 bases sitting between them. Per the germline V gene, CDR1 is SEHNR and CDR2 is FQNEAQ (reference sequence). The CDR3 loop spans 12 amino acids. Profiling relied on immunoSEQ multiplex PCR, and the TCRdb table lists in-frame clones only, not all of them. The sample holds about 800,000 clones, 90% to 97% seen once. The receptor comes from a man aged 30 to 39 in good health. Sequencing input: naive CD8+ T cells sorted from blood. V and J are TRBV7-9 and TRBJ2-7; no firm D call. CDR3 DNA sequence: TGTGCCAGCAGCTTAGAGGGAAACGAGCAGTACTTC. Translating gives CASSLEGNEQYF.